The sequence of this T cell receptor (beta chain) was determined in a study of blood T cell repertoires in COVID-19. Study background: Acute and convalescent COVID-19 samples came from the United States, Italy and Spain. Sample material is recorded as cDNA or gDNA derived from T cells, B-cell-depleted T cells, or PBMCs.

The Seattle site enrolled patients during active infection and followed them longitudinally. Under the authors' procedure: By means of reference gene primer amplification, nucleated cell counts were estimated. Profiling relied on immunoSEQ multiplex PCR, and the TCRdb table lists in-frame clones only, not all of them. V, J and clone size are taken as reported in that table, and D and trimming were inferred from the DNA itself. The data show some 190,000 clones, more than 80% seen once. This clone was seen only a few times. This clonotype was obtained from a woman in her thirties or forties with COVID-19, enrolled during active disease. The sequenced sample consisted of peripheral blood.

The CDR3 here is CASSQDLGGWDGYTF. CDR3 in DNA: TGTGCCAGCAGCCAAGATCTAGGCGGGTGGGATGGCTACACCTTC. The chain links TRBV3-1 (or the pseudogene TRBV3-2) to TRBJ1-2; the D is unclear. Germline lookup yields CDR1 LGHDT and CDR2 YNNKEL (reference sequence). V lost 0 bases, J lost 6 bases, and 14 bases lay in between. The CDR3 is 15 residues long.